These T cell receptor beta chains were read from a single sample in a study of T cell responses to AZD1222 COVID-19 vaccine. Sequencing used immunoSEQ multiplex PCR; TCRdb keeps in-frame clones, though not all of them. The sample includes 100,000 to 110,000 clones, 80% to 90% of them seen just once. The sample consisted of peripheral blood, taken on day 0 of AZD1222 vaccination. The receptors here all came from an adult in good health. Both conserved end residues are part of each CDR3.

>TRBV5-1|14|TRBJ2-7
CASSTRTGADEQYF
>TRBV28|16|TRBJ1-6
CASSPGTGGWNSPLHF
>TRBV5-1|15|TRBJ2-5
CASSLVGTNQETQYF
>TRBV29-1|13|TRBJ2-7
CSVAAFRAYEQYF
>TRBV6-5|14|TRBJ1-2
CASSALQGLDGYTF
>TRBV27|15|TRBJ2-5
CASSPYSERGETQYF
>TRBV3-1/TRBV3-2|16|TRBJ2-1
CASSPRLAGVDNEQFF
>TRBV19|14|TRBJ1-2
CASSLTGGAQGYTF
>TRBV5-6|17|TRBJ1-1
CASSLNSGVSRNSEAFF
>TRBV11-3|13|TRBJ2-5
CASSLEELGTQYF
>TRBV15|14|TRBJ2-1
CATSRDRDGDEQFF
>TRBV9|16|TRBJ1-1
CASSGDSWGGLPEAFF
>TRBV7-8|15|TRBJ2-7
CASRVTSGRDYEQYF
>TRBV6-5|15|TRBJ1-1
CASRAEPTGARGAFF
>TRBV6-5|15|TRBJ1-6
CASSYRRDRGGPLHF
>TRBV7-7|13|TRBJ2-3
CASSRGRLDTQYF
>TRBV15|16|TRBJ1-1
CATWDSGDWANTEAFF
>TRBV7-3|13|TRBJ2-7
CASSLTGTGEQYF
>TRBV7-8|13|TRBJ1-1
CASSLDRDSEAFF
>TRBV6-5|13|TRBJ2-7
CASRSLGTYEQYF
>TRBV7-9|12|TRBJ2-7
CASSSKGSEQYF
>TRBV2|14|TRBJ2-5
CASKVGGAQETQYF
>TRBV7-2|12|TRBJ1-4
CASSLGDEKLFF
>TRBV7-2|13|TRBJ1-2
CASSQRDRGGYTF
>TRBV9|15|TRBJ1-3
CASSVDSFSGNTIYF
>TRBV12-3/TRBV12-4|13|TRBJ2-7
CASSSGTTGEQYF
>TRBV5-4|16|TRBJ2-2
CASSLARTSGTGELFF
>TRBV28|16|TRBJ2-5
CASSLGFSVGGETQYF
>TRBV5-4|14|TRBJ1-4
CASSSGQGTEKLFF
>TRBV18|13|TRBJ2-3
CASSPGHADTQYF
>TRBV5-4|15|TRBJ1-1
CASSEPGFMNTEAFF
>TRBV2|16|TRBJ2-5
CASSEALPGGAGTQYF
>TRBV5-6|14|TRBJ1-4
CASSLTGFYEKLFF
>TRBV29-1|12|TRBJ2-5
CSVAVSQETQYF
>TRBV20-1|14|TRBJ2-7
CSASRQVMSYEQYF
>TRBV5-6|15|TRBJ2-7
CASSFVGTGENEQYF
>TRBV19|15|TRBJ2-3
CASSGQGSTMGSQYF
>TRBV2|13|TRBJ2-7
CASSLRPFYEQYF
>TRBV11-3|14|TRBJ2-7
CASSPGTGGFEQYF
>TRBV7-9|13|TRBJ1-1
CASSPQGYTEAFF
>TRBV5-6|13|TRBJ1-2
CASSWERGGGYTF
>TRBV3-1/TRBV3-2|17|TRBJ2-2
CASSQVPLGAGAGELFF
>TRBV12-3/TRBV12-4|12|TRBJ2-3
CASNQHTDTQYF